The clone carrying this T cell receptor (beta chain) was seen repeatedly, ten times or more. This sample was included in a study of neurological immune-mediated disorders. The CDR3 consists of 14 residues. Germline CDR1 reads LGHDT; CDR2 reads YNNKEL (reference sequence). V dropped 0 bases and J dropped 4 bases, with 8 bases sitting between them. TCRdb reanalysed the 5' RACE reads using MiXCR and keeps one entry per CDR3 protein. The data show some 95,000 distinct CDR3 sequences, roughly 3.5% seen once. The sequence was obtained from a woman between 18 and 29 years old with multiple sclerosis. The sequencing input was PBMCs. The chain recombines TRBV3-1 with TRBJ2-3; D gene unclear. The CDR3 loop is CASSQEWWADTQYF. The CDR3, as DNA: TGTGCCAGCAGCCAAGAGTGGTGGGCAGATACGCAGTATTTT.